These 9 T cell receptor beta chains share one sample of origin, sequenced in a study of T-cell reconstitution after alpha-beta-depleted transplantation in children. Antigen specificity for these receptors is unknown. Overall study results and limits: A year had passed since transplant, and T-cell counts and diversity by then came mostly from newly produced T cells.

It was with unique molecular identifiers that the TCRbeta library was prepared. Each CDR3 protein gets one entry after TCRdb re-called the PCR reads with MiXCR. The table includes 330,000 or so distinct CDR3 sequences, roughly 7.8% detected once. Sample: peripheral blood, taken 360 days after TCRalphabeta/CD19-depleted stem cell transplant. Receptor source: a female patient aged 2-10 years who had a stem cell transplant for Fanconi anemia, so the T cells may come from the graft donor.

This clonotype was counted many times. The chain carries TRBV5-1 and TRBJ2-2, with D possibly TRBD2 on 6 matching bases. Trimming removed 2 bases from V and 6 bases from J, with 11 bases in between. The CDR3 is 14 residues long. Germline V CDR1 and CDR2: SGHRS, YFSETQ. Here the CDR3 DNA reads TGCGCCAGCAGCTTACGGGAGAGGGCCGGGGAGCTGTTTTTT. This gives the protein CASSLRERAGELFF.

The table lists this clonotype with many counts. V and J are TRBV5-1 and TRBJ2-7, with D maybe TRBD2 (6 bases). From germline, CDR1 is SGHRS and CDR2 YFSETQ. Trimming removed 1 base at V and 3 bases at J, with 11 bases between. The CDR3 loop spans 14 amino acids. CDR3 coding DNA: TGCGCCAGCAGCTTGATAGCGGAGAGCTACGAGCAGTACTTC. Translating it yields CASSLIAESYEQYF.

This clonotype was detected a few times. V and J are TRBV18 and TRBJ1-5; D possibly corresponds to TRBD1 (5 bases). CDR1 is KGHSH, CDR2 LQKENI, per germline. The CDR3 consists of 13 residues. V shed 6 bases and J shed 6 bases, with 12 bases lying between them. The CDR3 here is CASSEGNGQPQHF. The CDR3 region has the DNA TGTGCCAGCTCGGAGGGGAATGGTCAGCCCCAGCATTTT.

Worth noting for this clonotype: No conserved phenylalanine or tryptophan ends this CDR3, so it is likely a read error. The chain is built from TRBV20-1 and TRBJ1-2, with D perhaps TRBD1 (5 bases). Trimming left V 1 base short and J 4 bases short, with 10 bases between. CDR1 is DFQATT and CDR2 is SNEGSKA in the germline V gene (reference sequence). The CDR3 spans 13 residues. This chain's CDR3 is CSARGQIFYGYTC. In nucleotides, the CDR3 is TGCAGTGCTAGAGGACAGATTTTCTATGGCTACACCTGC.

This rearrangement joins TRBV20-1 to TRBJ1-4; 9 bases align to TRBD1. V lost 3 bases, J lost 8 bases, and 7 bases stayed unmatched. Germline CDR1 and CDR2: DFQATT and SNEGSKA (reference sequence). This CDR3 has 14 residues. The DNA for the CDR3 is TGCAGTGCTAGCACGGGACAGGGAGAGGAAAAACTGTTTTTT. Translated, it gives CSASTGQGEEKLFF.

This clonotype showed up many times. The V and J genes are TRBV3-1 and TRBJ2-7, with D possibly being TRBD1 (5 bases). The V gene's germline CDR1 is LGHDT and CDR2 YNNKEL (reference sequence). The V and J ends lost 10 bases and 1 base respectively, with 11 bases between them. The CDR3 is made up of 12 amino acids. CDR3 region: CATQGNSYEQYF. CDR3 in DNA: TGTGCCACCCAGGGAAATTCCTACGAGCAGTACTTC.

Many counts were recorded for this clonotype. V gene TRBV20-1 combines with J gene TRBJ1-1, with TRBD1 as a possible D gene (5 bases). The CDR3 has 11 amino acids. Between the trimmed V and J ends, which lost 4 bases and 8 bases, there was a span of 11 bases. Germline CDR1 DFQATT, CDR2 SNEGSKA (reference sequence). The CDR3 sequence is CSATRGWEAFF. Written as DNA, the CDR3 is TGCAGTGCTACGAGGGGATGGGAAGCTTTCTTT.

This clonotype appeared many times. CDR3 protein: CASRPRTSGGSTGELFF. The CDR3 nucleotides read TGCGCCAGCAGACCTAGGACTAGCGGGGGCAGCACCGGGGAGCTGTTTTTT. V gene TRBV4-3 combines with J gene TRBJ2-2; 13 bases are a match to TRBD2. Germline CDR1 LGHNA, CDR2 YSLEER. This CDR3 region has 17 residues. The V segment lost 6 bases and the J segment 4 bases; nucleotides outside the gene matches: 8.

This clonotype was counted ten times or more. The V call is TRBV6-1, the J call TRBJ2-3, with 10 bases aligning to TRBD2. Germline V gene sequence: CDR1 MNHNS, CDR2 SASEGT. Trimming took 2 bases from V and 1 from J; bases not matched to a gene: 3. This CDR3 has 16 residues. The CDR3 region has the DNA TGTGCCAGCAGTGAAAGCCTAGCGGGGGGCACAGATACGCAGTATTTT. Translating gives CASSESLAGGTDTQYF.